These T cell receptor beta chains were read from a single sample in a study of cytomegalovirus exposure and HLA in healthy donors. Profiled with immunoSEQ multiplex PCR; TCRdb holds only in-frame clones, not every one. The sample carries about 130,000 clones, 79% recorded once. The sequencing sample was made of PBMCs. The receptors were gathered from a man younger than 35 in good health and CMV-seronegative. Each CDR3 is given with its conserved first and last residue. A D gene is named only where the DNA matches it firmly. Some rows mark clone size as missing; the rest say once, few, many or name a class of expanded clone.

D gene: TRBD1
clone size: few
J gene: TRBJ1-1
V gene: TRBV6-5
CDR3 protein: CASSYRAGGKMAEAFF
CDR3 DNA: TGTGCCAGCAGTTACAGGGCAGGGGGGAAGATGGCTGAAGCTTTCTTT

D gene: TRBD2
clone size: -
J gene: TRBJ2-5
V gene: TRBV7-2
CDR3 protein: CASSFVAGVLGETQYF
CDR3 DNA: TGTGCCAGCAGCTTTGTCGCGGGAGTCTTAGGAGAGACCCAGTACTTC

D gene: TRBD1
clone size: -
J gene: TRBJ1-5
V gene: TRBV2
CDR3 protein: CASSQSGTGSKQPQHF
CDR3 DNA: TGTGCCAGCAGTCAGTCCGGGACAGGGTCGAAGCAGCCCCAGCATTTT

D gene: -
clone size: -
J gene: TRBJ2-6
V gene: TRBV11-2
CDR3 protein: CASSLWAGGANVLTF
CDR3 DNA: TGTGCCAGCAGCTTGTGGGCTGGTGGGGCCAACGTCCTGACTTTC

D gene: TRBD1
clone size: -
J gene: TRBJ1-4
V gene: TRBV5-1
CDR3 protein: CASSQTGGPTNEKLFF
CDR3 DNA: TGCGCCAGCAGCCAAACAGGGGGCCCAACTAATGAAAAACTGTTTTTT

D gene: TRBD1
clone size: -
J gene: TRBJ2-7
V gene: TRBV6-1
CDR3 protein: CASSPDRGSYEQYF
CDR3 DNA: TGTGCCAGCAGTCCCGACAGGGGGAGTTACGAGCAGTACTTC

D gene: TRBD1
clone size: -
J gene: TRBJ1-5
V gene: TRBV19
CDR3 protein: CASSLTGVYQPQHF
CDR3 DNA: TGTGCCAGTAGTCTTACAGGGGTTTATCAGCCCCAGCATTTT

D gene: TRBD2
clone size: -
J gene: TRBJ2-6
V gene: TRBV6-5
CDR3 protein: CASSYGGAGANVLTF
CDR3 DNA: TGTGCCAGCAGTTACGGGGGGGCTGGGGCCAACGTCCTGACTTTC

D gene: TRBD1
clone size: few
J gene: TRBJ1-3
V gene: TRBV7-9
CDR3 protein: CAHGTGMAGNTIYF
CDR3 DNA: TGTGCTCATGGGACAGGCATGGCGGGAAACACCATATATTTT

D gene: -
clone size: -
J gene: TRBJ2-1
V gene: TRBV6-5
CDR3 protein: CASSLKGLANNEQFF
CDR3 DNA: TGTGCCAGCAGTCTTAAAGGACTGGCAAACAATGAGCAGTTCTTC

D gene: TRBD1
clone size: few
J gene: TRBJ2-7
V gene: TRBV6-1
CDR3 protein: CASSEGQREQYF
CDR3 DNA: TGTGCCAGCAGTGAGGGACAGCGCGAGCAGTACTTC

D gene: TRBD2
clone size: -
J gene: TRBJ2-2
V gene: TRBV5-8
CDR3 protein: CASSRGRSVGLAGVGELFF
CDR3 DNA: TGTGCCAGCAGCCGCGGCCGGTCTGTAGGACTAGCGGGAGTCGGGGAGCTGTTTTTT

D gene: -
clone size: -
J gene: TRBJ1-1
V gene: TRBV5-3
CDR3 protein: CARPVSLIGQAFF
CDR3 DNA: TGTGCCAGACCGGTATCTTTAATCGGTCAAGCTTTCTTT

D gene: -
clone size: -
J gene: TRBJ2-5
V gene: TRBV30
CDR3 protein: CAWSVRRRETQYF
CDR3 DNA: TGTGCCTGGAGCGTAAGACGGCGGGAGACCCAGTACTTC

D gene: TRBD1
clone size: -
J gene: TRBJ2-5
V gene: TRBV7-9
CDR3 protein: CSSSLATGRETQYF
CDR3 DNA: TGTTCCAGCAGCTTAGCGACAGGGCGAGAGACCCAGTACTTC

D gene: TRBD2
clone size: -
J gene: TRBJ2-1
V gene: TRBV29-1
CDR3 protein: CSVLGTSAGMSEQFF
CDR3 DNA: TGCAGCGTTCTCGGGACTAGCGCCGGGATGAGTGAGCAGTTCTTC

D gene: TRBD2
clone size: -
J gene: TRBJ2-1
V gene: TRBV10-3
CDR3 protein: CAISDAGTPGGLEQFF
CDR3 DNA: TGTGCCATCAGTGATGCCGGGACTCCGGGGGGTTTAGAGCAGTTCTTC

D gene: TRBD1
clone size: -
J gene: TRBJ1-1
V gene: TRBV6-6
CDR3 protein: CASSNNRGEAFF
CDR3 DNA: TGTGCCAGCAGTAACAACAGGGGGGAAGCTTTCTTT

D gene: -
clone size: -
J gene: TRBJ2-7
V gene: TRBV18
CDR3 protein: CATRGFYEQYF
CDR3 DNA: TGTGCCACTCGGGGTTTTTACGAGCAGTACTTC

D gene: -
clone size: -
J gene: TRBJ2-7
V gene: TRBV25-1
CDR3 protein: CASRPGLFFSYEQYF
CDR3 DNA: TGTGCCAGCAGGCCGGGACTTTTTTTCTCCTACGAGCAGTACTTC

D gene: TRBD1
clone size: once
J gene: TRBJ1-1
V gene: TRBV5-1
CDR3 protein: CASTIVTGSTEAFF
CDR3 DNA: TGCGCCAGCACCATAGTGACAGGGAGTACTGAAGCTTTCTTT

D gene: TRBD2
clone size: -
J gene: TRBJ2-5
V gene: TRBV5-1
CDR3 protein: CASSWRTSGKQETQYF
CDR3 DNA: TGCGCCAGCAGCTGGAGGACTAGCGGGAAACAAGAGACCCAGTACTTC

D gene: TRBD2
clone size: once
J gene: TRBJ2-1
V gene: TRBV15
CDR3 protein: CATLGGRLAGIYNEQFF
CDR3 DNA: TGTGCCACCCTGGGGGGTCGACTAGCGGGAATCTACAATGAGCAGTTCTTC

D gene: TRBD2
clone size: -
J gene: TRBJ2-3
V gene: TRBV29-1
CDR3 protein: CSVGGRADTQYF
CDR3 DNA: TGCAGCGTTGGGGGGAGGGCAGATACGCAGTATTTT

D gene: -
clone size: -
J gene: TRBJ2-1
V gene: TRBV27
CDR3 protein: CASSLAGSSYNEQFF
CDR3 DNA: TGTGCCAGCAGTTTAGCGGGGAGCTCCTACAATGAGCAGTTCTTC

D gene: -
clone size: -
J gene: TRBJ1-1
V gene: TRBV7-3
CDR3 protein: CASRREGNTEAFF
CDR3 DNA: TGTGCCAGCAGAAGGGAGGGGAACACTGAAGCTTTCTTT

D gene: TRBD1
clone size: -
J gene: TRBJ1-5
V gene: TRBV2
CDR3 protein: CASSAGQGGQQPQHF
CDR3 DNA: TGTGCCAGCAGTGCGGGACAGGGGGGGCAACAGCCCCAGCATTTT

D gene: -
clone size: -
J gene: TRBJ2-5
V gene: TRBV9
CDR3 protein: CASSVDVGRETQYF
CDR3 DNA: TGTGCCAGCAGCGTAGACGTGGGGCGGGAGACCCAGTACTTC

D gene: -
clone size: -
J gene: TRBJ2-1
V gene: TRBV7-3
CDR3 protein: CASSLVSSRASEQFF
CDR3 DNA: TGTGCCAGCAGCTTGGTTTCTAGTCGCGCCAGTGAGCAGTTCTTC

D gene: -
clone size: -
J gene: TRBJ2-2
V gene: TRBV30
CDR3 protein: CAWSQTNTGELFF
CDR3 DNA: TGTGCCTGGAGCCAGACGAACACCGGGGAGCTGTTTTTT

D gene: -
clone size: few
J gene: TRBJ2-2
V gene: TRBV5-1
CDR3 protein: CASSSGDRLGGELFF
CDR3 DNA: TGCGCCAGCAGCTCGGGGGACAGATTGGGCGGGGAGCTGTTTTTT

D gene: -
clone size: -
J gene: TRBJ2-1
V gene: TRBV19
CDR3 protein: CASSIQYRVSEQFF
CDR3 DNA: TGTGCCAGTAGTATTCAGTACCGTGTTTCAGAGCAGTTCTTC

D gene: TRBD1
clone size: -
J gene: TRBJ2-1
V gene: TRBV6-5
CDR3 protein: CASSYLGQGAYNEQFF
CDR3 DNA: TGTGCCAGCAGTTACCTGGGACAGGGGGCCTACAATGAGCAGTTCTTC

D gene: TRBD2
clone size: -
J gene: TRBJ2-3
V gene: TRBV7-3
CDR3 protein: CASSLISGRTTDTQYF
CDR3 DNA: TGTGCCAGCAGCTTAATTAGCGGGAGGACCACAGATACGCAGTATTTT

D gene: -
clone size: -
J gene: TRBJ1-1
V gene: TRBV7-9
CDR3 protein: CASSSRAQGNTEAFF
CDR3 DNA: TGTGCCAGCAGCTCCCGGGCCCAGGGGAACACTGAAGCTTTCTTT

D gene: -
clone size: -
J gene: TRBJ1-2
V gene: TRBV27
CDR3 protein: CASSLVFQGAGYTF
CDR3 DNA: TGTGCCAGCAGTTTAGTTTTCCAAGGGGCGGGCTACACCTTC

D gene: -
clone size: -
J gene: TRBJ2-2
V gene: TRBV5-4
CDR3 protein: CASSPRSHPTGELFF
CDR3 DNA: TGTGCCAGCAGCCCCCGGAGCCACCCCACCGGGGAGCTGTTTTTT

D gene: -
clone size: -
J gene: TRBJ1-4
V gene: TRBV6-6
CDR3 protein: CASSSLNSNEKLFF
CDR3 DNA: TGTGCCAGCAGCTCCCTAAATTCTAATGAAAAACTGTTTTTT

D gene: TRBD1
clone size: -
J gene: TRBJ1-4
V gene: TRBV28
CDR3 protein: CASNPPGRGREKLFF
CDR3 DNA: TGTGCCAGCAACCCCCCCGGCAGGGGGCGTGAAAAACTGTTTTTT

D gene: TRBD2
clone size: -
J gene: TRBJ2-1
V gene: TRBV15
CDR3 protein: CATSRLGGLAGGVDYNEQFF
CDR3 DNA: TGTGCCACCAGCCGCCTTGGCGGACTAGCGGGAGGCGTAGATTACAATGAGCAGTTCTTC

D gene: -
clone size: few
J gene: TRBJ2-3
V gene: TRBV5-6
CDR3 protein: CASSSGRYKQYF
CDR3 DNA: TGTGCCAGCAGCTCGGGTCGATACAAGCAGTATTTT

D gene: -
clone size: -
J gene: TRBJ2-7
V gene: TRBV20-1
CDR3 protein: CSARDGVGQYF
CDR3 DNA: TGCAGTGCTAGAGACGGGGTTGGGCAGTACTTC

D gene: -
clone size: -
J gene: TRBJ2-3
V gene: TRBV28
CDR3 protein: CASSATGKSTDTQYF
CDR3 DNA: TGTGCCAGCAGTGCTACGGGAAAGTCCACAGATACGCAGTATTTT

D gene: -
clone size: -
J gene: TRBJ2-3
V gene: TRBV6-5
CDR3 protein: CASRWTASTDTQYF
CDR3 DNA: TGTGCCAGCAGATGGACAGCTAGCACAGATACGCAGTATTTT

D gene: -
clone size: -
J gene: TRBJ2-5
V gene: TRBV28
CDR3 protein: CASSLFLETQYF
CDR3 DNA: TGTGCCAGCAGTTTATTCCTGGAGACCCAGTACTTC

D gene: -
clone size: -
J gene: TRBJ2-6
V gene: TRBV29-1
CDR3 protein: CSVDSTVWGGSGANVLTF
CDR3 DNA: TGCAGCGTTGACAGTACCGTCTGGGGAGGCTCTGGGGCCAACGTCCTGACTTTC

D gene: -
clone size: -
J gene: TRBJ1-1
V gene: TRBV27
CDR3 protein: CASSLAPGVPTEAFF
CDR3 DNA: TGTGCCAGCAGTCTCGCACCGGGGGTCCCCACTGAAGCTTTCTTT

D gene: TRBD1
clone size: -
J gene: TRBJ1-4
V gene: TRBV18
CDR3 protein: CASSPRTGANEKLFF
CDR3 DNA: TGTGCCAGCTCCCCTAGAACAGGGGCAAATGAAAAACTGTTTTTT

D gene: TRBD2
clone size: -
J gene: TRBJ2-3
V gene: TRBV7-8
CDR3 protein: CASVAGGGGTQYF
CDR3 DNA: TGTGCCAGCGTAGCGGGAGGTGGAGGTACGCAGTATTTT

D gene: -
clone size: -
J gene: TRBJ2-1
V gene: TRBV19
CDR3 protein: CASSQAPAGHDEQFF
CDR3 DNA: TGTGCCAGTAGCCAGGCCCCGGCAGGGCACGATGAGCAGTTCTTC

D gene: -
clone size: once
J gene: TRBJ1-6
V gene: TRBV6-5
CDR3 protein: CASSYEWVGVSPLHF
CDR3 DNA: TGTGCCAGCAGTTACGAGTGGGTAGGAGTCTCACCCCTCCACTTT

D gene: -
clone size: -
J gene: TRBJ2-5
V gene: TRBV5-1
CDR3 protein: CASSLGAGAETQYF
CDR3 DNA: TGCGCCAGCAGCTTGGGGGCAGGGGCGGAGACCCAGTACTTC

D gene: TRBD1
clone size: -
J gene: TRBJ1-1
V gene: TRBV28
CDR3 protein: CASRIGQGLVEAFF
CDR3 DNA: TGTGCCAGCAGGATAGGACAGGGGCTAGTTGAAGCTTTCTTT

D gene: -
clone size: -
J gene: TRBJ2-1
V gene: TRBV27
CDR3 protein: CASSLYGDNEQFF
CDR3 DNA: TGTGCCAGCAGTTTATACGGAGACAATGAGCAGTTCTTC

D gene: TRBD2
clone size: -
J gene: TRBJ2-1
V gene: TRBV30
CDR3 protein: CAWLASGRANNEQFF
CDR3 DNA: TGTGCCTGGCTTGCTAGCGGGAGGGCCAACAATGAGCAGTTCTTC

D gene: -
clone size: -
J gene: TRBJ2-1
V gene: TRBV28
CDR3 protein: CATSTLGEQFF
CDR3 DNA: TGTGCCACCTCGACCCTGGGCGAGCAGTTCTTC